The source of this TCR beta chain is a study of blood T cell repertoires in COVID-19. In the study overall: Samples taken during acute and convalescent COVID-19 were collected in the United States, Italy and Spain. The analysed material was cDNA or gDNA that came from T cells, B-cell-depleted T cells, or PBMCs.

Original handling: The assay estimated nucleated cells by amplifying reference gene primers. The table came from immunoSEQ multiplex PCR; TCRdb's copy has only in-frame clones and leaves some out. The V and J calls and the clone size are those of that table, but D and trimming were determined from the DNA. The data hold approximately 84,000 clones, with more than 80% observed a single time. Trimming took off 10 bases at V and 3 bases at J, with 15 bases between the two ends. The CDR3 contains 13 residues. The V gene's germline CDR1 is SNHLY and CDR2 FYNNEI. J is TRBJ1-1 and V is TRBV2; D remains ambiguous. The specimen was peripheral blood. This receptor was identified in an elderly woman with acute or convalescent COVID-19. DNA of the CDR3: TGTGCCACTCTACACGAGGGAGACACTGAAGCTTTCTTT. It is translated as CATLHEGDTEAFF.